The 28 T cell receptor beta chains given below trace back to one sample, sequenced in a study of breast tumors, draining lymph nodes, adjacent tissues. TCRdb re-called the multiplex PCR reads through MiXCR, storing one row per CDR3 protein. Of under 300,000 distinct CDR3 sequences detected, approximately 36% appear once; the ten largest clones hold approximately 3.3%. The lymph nodes were axillary draining lymph nodes from breast cancer patients. Sequenced sample: axillary lymph node tissue. The receptors were sampled from a female donor with breast cancer. Some clones in this sample may be carry-over from other donors' samples.

Ten or more counts support this clonotype. The J gene is TRBJ2-7, the V gene TRBV7-9; a possible D gene is TRBD2 (6 bases). CDR1 SEHNR and CDR2 FQNEAQ come from the germline V gene (reference sequence). The V gene lost 8 bases and the J gene lost 3 bases, with 8 bases spanning the gap. There are 11 residues in the CDR3. Here the CDR3 DNA reads TGTGCCAGCGTCGGGGGCTACGAGCAGTACTTC. Protein: CASVGGYEQYF.

Many counts were recorded for this clonotype. The J gene is TRBJ1-2, the V gene TRBV12-3 or TRBV12-4; 7 nucleotides align to TRBD1. This CDR3 spans 15 amino acids. Germline trimming cut 2 bases from V and 0 bases from J; bases unmatched to any gene: 3. This CDR3 is CASSLQGTANYGYTF. In DNA form, the CDR3 reads TGTGCCAGCAGTTTACAGGGGACAGCTAACTATGGCTACACCTTC.

The rearrangement links TRBV2 to TRBJ1-6; D is possibly TRBD1 (6 bases). TRBJ1-5 explains the end of the DNA better; the J call may be wrong. The CDR3 contains 13 residues. Germline-derived CDR1 and CDR2 are SNHLY and FYNNEI. The DNA of the CDR3 is TGTGCCAGCAGTCTAGGGGGGCATCAGCCCCAGCATTTT. Translated: CASSLGGHQPQHF.

With regard to this clonotype: The CDR3 does not end in the conserved phenylalanine or tryptophan, so this is likely a read error. Because the CDR3's place on the DNA is in doubt, the DNA is left out and the CDR3 is given as listed by TCRdb. This rearrangement joins TRBV10-3 to TRBJ1-2; the table's TRBD1 call for D was not verified on the DNA. Germline V gives CDR1 ENHRY, CDR2 SYGVKD. With termini counted, the CDR3 has 14 amino acids. CDR3 amino acids: CAISESRSGDGCTL.

In its sample, this clonotype was seen many times. V and J are TRBV2 and TRBJ2-7, with D uncertain. CDR3 length: 12 amino acids. Looked up from germline, CDR1 is SNHLY and CDR2 is FYNNEI. The V end lost 6 bases, the J end lost 6 bases, and 12 bases lay between the germline ends. CDR3 in DNA: TGTGCCAGCAGCGATGACACGGGCGAGCAGTACTTC. Its protein is CASSDDTGEQYF.

Only a few counts were recorded for this clonotype. This chain links TRBV6-5 with TRBJ1-3, with 7 bases identical to TRBD1. Looked up from germline, CDR1 is MNHEY and CDR2 is SVGAGI. V shed 0 bases and J 0 bases; nucleotides not matched to a gene: 2. The CDR3 spans 16 residues. CDR3 nucleotides: TGTGCCAGCAGTTACTCGACAGGGTTCTCTGGAAACACCATATATTTT. Translating gives CASSYSTGFSGNTIYF.

This clonotype occurred many times. The chain combines TRBV6-5 with TRBJ2-7, with a weak D call TRBD2 (6 bases). CDR3 size: 13 residues. V was pared by 5 bases and J by 7 bases, with 15 bases between. CDR1 is MNHEY, CDR2 SVGAGI, per germline. The CDR3 loop reads CASSQTGRGEQYF. CDR3 coding DNA: TGTGCCAGCAGTCAGACGGGCCGGGGGGAGCAGTACTTC.

This chain uses TRBV2 with TRBJ2-7, with D tentatively TRBD1 or TRBD2 (7 bases each). Germline V gives CDR1 SNHLY, CDR2 FYNNEI. CDR3 length: 15 amino acids. Trimming cost V 4 bases and J 8 bases, with 21 bases left between them. This chain's CDR3 is CASSAPDPTGTKQYF. CDR3 coding DNA: TGTGCCAGCAGTGCTCCTGACCCGACAGGGACTAAGCAGTACTTC.

On this clonotype itself: This may come from a read error, since a much larger clone is one base off. The CDR3 region has the DNA TGTGCCAGCAGCTTAGTAAAGGGGGGATACAATGAGCAGCTCTTC. Its protein is CASSLVKGGYNEQLF. The V and J genes are TRBV7-9 and TRBJ2-1; either TRBD1 or TRBD2 may supply D (6 bases each). CDR1 and CDR2 from the germline V gene are SEHNR and FQNEAQ (reference sequence). The CDR3 extends over 15 amino acids.

The chain links TRBV24-1 to TRBJ1-5, with D tentatively TRBD1 (6 bases). Trimming shortened V by 3 bases and J by 11 bases, and 16 bases separated the two germline ends. The germline gives CDR1 KGHDR, CDR2 SFDVKD. The CDR3 sequence is 14 residues long. Written as DNA, the CDR3 is TGTGCCACCAGTGATGGGGGGCAGAGGGAGACCCAGCATTTT. It specifies CATSDGGQRETQHF.

This clonotype was seen at least ten times. This sequence joins TRBV14 and TRBJ1-2, with 9 nucleotides matching TRBD1. The CDR3 is 15 amino acids. Germline CDR1 and CDR2: SGHDN and FVKESK. V lost 4 bases to trimming and J lost 2 bases; unmatched junction nucleotides: 5. The CDR3 DNA reads TGTGCCAGCAGCCCTCTAGGGACAGGGAACTATGGCTACACCTTC. Translating gives CASSPLGTGNYGYTF.

This clonotype was counted at least ten times. V usage is TRBV4-1 and J usage is TRBJ2-3, with D possibly matching TRBD1 (5 bases). The V end lost 3 bases, the J end lost 9 bases, and 13 bases lay between the germline ends. CDR3 length: 13 residues. Germline assignment: CDR1 MGHRA and CDR2 YSYEKL. CDR3 DNA sequence: TGCGCCAGCAGCCAGGTTACAGGTGGAACGCAGTATTTT. Amino acid sequence: CASSQVTGGTQYF.

The sample holds many counts of this clonotype. The chain recombines TRBV20-1 with TRBJ1-2; D gene uncertain. CDR1 DFQATT and CDR2 SNEGSKA come from the germline V gene (reference sequence). The CDR3 is made up of 12 amino acids. The V gene lost 0 bases and the J gene lost 7 bases, with 9 bases spanning the gap. The CDR3 region has the DNA TGCAGTGCTAGAGATTCCCAGAGTGGCTACACCTTC. Protein sequence: CSARDSQSGYTF.

This clonotype was picked up many times. The V call is TRBV7-8, the J call TRBJ1-4, with a tentative D call TRBD1 (6 bases). Trimming shortened V by 1 base and J by 5 bases, and 14 bases separated the two germline ends. Germline V CDR1 and CDR2: SGHVS, FQNEAQ. The CDR3 contains 16 residues. The CDR3 nucleotides read TGTGCCAGCAGCTTAGTTGGACAGTCGGCGAATGAAAAACTGTTTTTT. Translated: CASSLVGQSANEKLFF.

To note about this clonotype: A junction boundary mismatches the germline segment, possibly from a read error. The gene calls are TRBV4-3 and TRBJ2-4; D gene ambiguous. This CDR3 has 13 amino acids. CDR1 LGHNA and CDR2 YSLEER come from the germline V gene. Written as DNA, the CDR3 is TGCGCCAGCAGTCAAGAGACGGTGGGCATTCAGTACTTC. Translation: CASSQETVGIQYF.

This clonotype showed up many times. The J gene is TRBJ2-1, the V gene TRBV7-6; possibly TRBD2 for D (6 bases). From germline, CDR1 is SGHVS and CDR2 FNYEAQ. V was cut by 2 bases and J by 10 bases, with 21 bases left in between. The CDR3 covers 16 residues. CDR3 in DNA: TGTGCCAGCAGCTTAATAGCGGAACAGTTCGGGTCGGAGCAGTTCTTC. Residues: CASSLIAEQFGSEQFF.

This clonotype has only a few counts. The chain employs TRBV3-1 and TRBJ2-1, with 10 bases fitting TRBD2. There are 15 residues in the CDR3. Germline V gene sequence: CDR1 LGHDT, CDR2 YNNKEL (reference sequence). With V trimmed by 4 bases and J by 4 bases, 4 bases remained unmatched. The CDR3 here is CASSRTSGEYNEQFF. The DNA for the CDR3 is TGTGCCAGCAGCCGAACTAGCGGGGAGTACAATGAGCAGTTCTTC.

This clonotype was counted at least ten times. The chain uses TRBV29-1 and TRBJ2-2; D possibly uses TRBD1 or TRBD2 (6 bases each). Between the trimmed V and J ends, which lost 0 bases and 7 bases, there was a span of 18 bases. This CDR3 region has 16 residues. Germline CDR1 is SQVTM and CDR2 is ANQGSEA. The CDR3 spells CSVEDKGGGPSGELFF. The CDR3 DNA follows: TGCAGCGTTGAAGATAAAGGGGGAGGCCCCAGCGGGGAGCTGTTTTTT.

Points on this clonotype: Just one base apart from a much larger clone, this may be a read error. The chain couples TRBV29-1 to TRBJ2-1, with D tentatively TRBD2 (6 bases). Germline V gene lookup returns CDR1 SQVTM and CDR2 ANQGSEA. CDR3 length equals 10 residues. The CDR3 loop is CSGRGLERFF. CDR3 coding DNA: TGCAGCGGGAGGGGTCTTGAGCGGTTCTTC.

This clonotype was observed a handful of times. This clone may be a read error of a much larger clone one base away. V and J are TRBV13 and TRBJ2-1; 11 nucleotides align to TRBD2. Germline CDR1 reads PRHDT; CDR2 reads FYEKMQ (reference sequence). CDR3 length: 16 amino acids. CDR3: CASSGRLAGIYNGQFF. CDR3 coding DNA: TGTGCCAGCAGCGGACGACTAGCGGGGATTTACAATGGGCAGTTCTTC.

This clonotype was detected ten times or more. This rearrangement joins TRBV19 to TRBJ2-5; D may be TRBD2 (6 bases). CDR1 and CDR2 from the germline V gene are LNHDA and SQIVND (reference sequence). The CDR3 loop spans 13 amino acids. V was cut by 6 bases and J by 2 bases, with 10 bases left in between. The CDR3 coding sequence is TGTGCCAGTAGCGAGGGGAGGCAAGAGACCCAGTACTTC. The encoded protein is CASSEGRQETQYF.

The J gene is TRBJ1-6, the V gene TRBV20-1; D may be TRBD1 (5 bases). This CDR3 is 16 amino acids long. Trimming cost V 6 bases and J 0 bases, with 15 bases left between them. Per the germline V gene, CDR1 is DFQATT and CDR2 is SNEGSKA (reference sequence). CDR3 sequence: CSAMTGESSYNSPLHF. CDR3 nucleotide sequence: TGCAGTGCCATGACGGGGGAGAGCTCCTATAATTCACCCCTCCACTTT.

V and J are TRBV7-2 and TRBJ2-7; 8 positions match TRBD1. The CDR3 totals 14 residues. Per germline, CDR1 SGHTA and CDR2 FQGNSA. V lost 5 bases to trimming and J lost 3 bases; unmatched junction nucleotides: 6. CDR3 coding DNA: TGTGCCAGCAGCCCCCAGGGGGCCTTCTACGAGCAGTACTTC. This sequence encodes CASSPQGAFYEQYF.

The table lists this clonotype with many counts. The chain has TRBV2 and TRBJ2-1, with TRBD2 identical over 10 bases. Germline values: CDR1 SNHLY, CDR2 FYNNEI. V gave up 5 bases and J gave up 2 bases; unmatched junction bases: 6. This CDR3 comprises 16 residues. In DNA form, the CDR3 reads TGTGCCAGCAGTTCCCCTCTAGCGGGAGCCTACAATGAGCAGTTCTTC. This translates into CASSSPLAGAYNEQFF.

This clonotype was detected only a few times. The chain recombines TRBV11-1 with TRBJ2-1; D gene unclear. Germline CDR1 and CDR2: SGHAT and FQDESV (reference sequence). The CDR3 is 15 amino acids. V gave up 5 bases and J gave up 8 bases, with 19 bases separating them. The CDR3 loop is CASSPIPAPGDEQFF. The CDR3, as DNA: TGTGCCAGCAGCCCGATCCCGGCTCCGGGCGATGAGCAGTTCTTC. The full variable domain, with the rest looked up from reference TRBV11-1 and TRBJ2-1, is EAEVAQSPRYKITEKSQAVAFWCDPISGHATLYWYRQILGQGPELLVQFQDESVVDDSQLPKDRFSAERLKGVDSTLKIQPAELGDSAMYLCASSPIPAPGDEQFFGPGTRLTVL.

The chain recombines TRBV6-2 or TRBV6-3 with TRBJ1-4; TRBD1 matches at 7 bases. Germline values: CDR1 MNHEY, CDR2 SVGEGT. This CDR3 region has 15 residues. V shed 5 bases and J 5 bases; nucleotides not matched to a gene: 8. CDR3: CASSDRDRKNEKLFF. CDR3 nucleotides: TGTGCCAGCAGTGACCGGGACAGAAAAAATGAAAAACTGTTTTTT.

Many counts were recorded for this clonotype. The chain employs TRBV12-5 and TRBJ2-5, with 10 nucleotides matching TRBD1. Germline loops: CDR1 LGHNT, CDR2 FRNRAP. V lost 1 base, J lost 2 bases, and 1 base stayed unmatched. The CDR3 runs to 15 residues. The CDR3 protein is CASGLGTGGQETQYF. In DNA, the CDR3 is TGTGCTAGTGGTTTGGGGACAGGGGGGCAAGAGACCCAGTACTTC.

With regard to this clonotype: At one end, the junction sequence differs from germline, possibly due to a read error. The chain is built from TRBV20-1 and TRBJ1-4; no clear D. Germline V gene lookup returns CDR1 DFQATT and CDR2 SNEGSKA (reference sequence). This CDR3 comprises 12 residues. The CDR3 DNA reads as TGCGGTGCTCTACGACAAGGGGAAAAACTGTTTTTT. It translates to CGALRQGEKLFF.